This passage covers 32 T cell receptor beta chains from one sample sequenced in a study of blood T cell repertoires in COVID-19. The repertoire was sequenced with immunoSEQ multiplex PCR; TCRdb's copy has only in-frame clones and lacks some. The data show about 320,000 clones, with around 90% seen just once and 4.5% to 5.5% held by the top ten. Sequencing was carried out using PBMCs or T cells enriched from blood (not recorded which). These receptors all come from a man aged 55 to 70 who had recovered from COVID-19.

The chain couples TRBV5-1 to TRBJ1-2, with D perhaps TRBD1 (6 bases). The ends were cut back, 2 bases at V and 3 bases at J, with 20 bases in the middle. Germline CDR1 SGHRS, CDR2 YFSETQ. The CDR3 is 17 residues long. The chain's CDR3 is CASSFRRQDPKDYGYTF. In DNA, the CDR3 is TGCGCCAGCAGCTTCCGGAGACAGGACCCCAAGGACTATGGCTACACCTTC.

This chain uses TRBV29-1 with TRBJ1-1; D is ambiguous. Germline V gene lookup returns CDR1 SQVTM and CDR2 ANQGSEA. The V gene lost 7 bases and the J gene lost 3 bases, with 9 bases spanning the gap. This CDR3 contains 11 residues. The CDR3 bases are TGCAGCGCCGGGTCCGACACTGAAGCTTTCTTT. It translates to CSAGSDTEAFF.

The chain uses TRBV27 and TRBJ1-5, with a tentative D call TRBD1 (5 bases). V lost 4 bases and J 0 bases, leaving 13 bases between the germline ends. Looked up from germline, CDR1 is MNHEY and CDR2 is SMNVEV (reference sequence). This CDR3 has 16 residues. CDR3 amino acids: CASSSGTDYSNQPQHF. CDR3 DNA: TGTGCCAGCAGTTCCGGGACGGACTATAGCAATCAGCCCCAGCATTTT.

J is TRBJ1-5 and V is TRBV28; no firm D call. Germline V CDR1 and CDR2: MDHEN, SYDVKM. This CDR3 is 12 amino acids long. Trimming cost V 5 bases and J 5 bases, with 7 bases left between them. CDR3 sequence (DNA): TGTGCCAGCAGTCCTCCTTATCAGCCCCAGCATTTT. It yields the protein CASSPPYQPQHF.

The chain is built from TRBV10-3 and TRBJ2-3; D might be TRBD2 (6 bases). Per the germline V gene, CDR1 is ENHRY and CDR2 is SYGVKD. There are 14 residues in the CDR3. Trimming stripped 11 bases from V and 5 bases from J, with 20 bases between. The CDR3 region has the DNA TGTGCCGCACGGATGGGAGGACTTGAAGATACGCAGTATTTT. Its translation: CAARMGGLEDTQYF.

This clone showed up just a few times. This chain links TRBV28 with TRBJ1-1, with no clear D. The CDR3 consists of 14 residues. Germline V lookup: CDR1 MDHEN, CDR2 SYDVKM. Trimming removed 3 bases at V and 1 base at J, with 9 bases between. As DNA, the CDR3 is TGTGCCAGCAGTTTGTCAGGAGGGAACACTGAAGCTTTCTTT. Translating gives CASSLSGGNTEAFF.

V and J are TRBV14 and TRBJ1-2; no reliable D call. The germline V gene has CDR1 SGHDN and CDR2 FVKESK. V was clipped by 1 base and J by 2 bases, with 5 bases between them. The CDR3 length is 13 residues. This chain's CDR3 is CASSQGQNYGYTF. For the CDR3, the DNA is TGTGCCAGCAGCCAAGGCCAGAACTATGGCTACACCTTC.

V gene TRBV27 combines with J gene TRBJ1-4, with 9 bases fitting TRBD1. V was pared by 1 base and J by 4 bases, with 4 bases of the junction left unmatched. CDR1 is MNHEY and CDR2 is SMNVEV in the germline V gene (reference sequence). The CDR3 loop spans 16 amino acids. CDR3 loop: CASSLYRGQGNEKLFF. In DNA, the CDR3 is TGTGCCAGCAGTTTATACAGGGGGCAGGGTAATGAAAAACTGTTTTTT. Drawing the rest from reference TRBV27 and TRBJ1-4, the complete variable domain is EAQVTQNPRYLITVTGKKLTVTCSQNMNHEYMSWYRQDPGLGLRQIYYSMNVEVTDKGDVPEGYKVSRKEKRNFPLILESPSPNQTSLYFCASSLYRGQGNEKLFFGSGTQLSVL.

This sequence joins TRBV30 and TRBJ2-6, with a tentative D call TRBD2 (5 bases). This CDR3 region has 16 residues. Trimming took 0 bases from V and 2 from J, leaving 11 bases between them. Germline values: CDR1 GTSNPN, CDR2 SVGIG (reference sequence). The CDR3 nucleotides read TGTGCCTGGAGTGTACTCGGGGAAGCTGGGGCCAACGTCCTGACTTTC. Protein sequence: CAWSVLGEAGANVLTF.

The chain links TRBV7-6 to TRBJ2-1, with TRBD2 matching over 7 bases. The junction had 4 bases not matched to a gene; V was cut back by 0 bases and J by 5 bases. The germline V gene encodes CDR1 SGHVS and CDR2 FNYEAQ. CDR3 size: 15 residues. The CDR3 protein is CASSLANGRNNEQFF. CDR3 in DNA: TGTGCCAGCAGCTTAGCGAACGGGAGGAACAATGAGCAGTTCTTC.

The rearrangement links TRBV7-2 to TRBJ2-5; 12 nucleotides line up with TRBD2. Germline V lookup: CDR1 SGHTA, CDR2 FQGNSA. The junction had 7 bases not matched to a gene; V was cut back by 4 bases and J by 4 bases. This CDR3 has 16 amino acids. CDR3 protein: CASSYGLAGSGETQYF. The DNA of the CDR3 is TGTGCCAGCAGCTACGGACTAGCGGGATCTGGAGAGACCCAGTACTTC.

This clone was seen a single time. The V call is TRBV7-9, the J call TRBJ2-7; 7 bases line up with TRBD1. The CDR3 contains 19 residues. Germline-derived CDR1 and CDR2 are SEHNR and FQNEAQ (reference sequence). The V segment lost 1 base and the J segment 0 bases; nucleotides outside the gene matches: 15. The CDR3 bases are TGTGCCAGCAGCTTAGTAGCGACAGGGTTAGGGACCAACTCCTACGAGCAGTACTTC. Amino acids: CASSLVATGLGTNSYEQYF.

The gene calls are TRBV18 and TRBJ1-4; D is unclear. The V end was cut by 3 bases, the J end by 6 bases, with 8 bases between. The CDR3 is 13 residues long. Germline CDR1 reads KGHSH; CDR2 reads LQKENI. CDR3 in DNA: TGTGCCAGCTCACCGGGCCCGTATGAAAAACTGTTTTTT. Amino acid sequence: CASSPGPYEKLFF.

The count of this clone is one. The chain joins TRBV4-3 to TRBJ2-7; possible D gene TRBD2, 6 bases. The V gene lost 3 bases and the J gene lost 0 bases, with 12 bases spanning the gap. This CDR3 comprises 15 residues. Germline V gene data show CDR1 as LGHNA and CDR2 as YSLEER. CDR3 bases: TGCGCCAGCAGCCAGTACTACGGGAGCTCCTACGAGCAGTACTTC. Its protein is CASSQYYGSSYEQYF.

In DNA form, the CDR3 reads TGTGCCAGCAGCTTAGTATCTAGCGGGGCCTCCTACGAGCAGTACTTC. Residues: CASSLVSSGASYEQYF. This chain links TRBV7-2 with TRBJ2-7, with TRBD2 identical over 9 bases. J was trimmed by 0 bases and V by 1 base; bases with no gene match: 4. CDR3 length: 16 amino acids. Germline lookup yields CDR1 SGHTA and CDR2 FQGNSA. Full variable domain (rest looked up from reference TRBV7-2 and TRBJ2-7): GAGVSQSPSNKVTEKGKDVELRCDPISGHTALYWYRQSLGQGLEFLIYFQGNSAPDKSGLPSDRFSAERTGGSVSTLTIQRTQQEDSAVYLCASSLVSSGASYEQYFGPGTRLTVT.

The CDR3: CASSEAVGGPYEQYF. DNA of the CDR3: TGTGCCAGCAGTGAAGCGGTCGGGGGGCCTTACGAGCAGTACTTC. The rearrangement links TRBV6-1 to TRBJ2-7; possible D gene TRBD2, 7 bases. The length of the CDR3 is 15 residues. The V gene's germline CDR1 is MNHNS and CDR2 SASEGT. Trimming cost V 0 bases and J 4 bases, with 13 bases left between them.

This rearrangement joins TRBV7-6 to TRBJ2-3, with 13 positions matching TRBD2. This CDR3 is built from 16 residues. Germline V gene data show CDR1 as SGHVS and CDR2 as FNYEAQ. V shed 5 bases and J 0 bases; nucleotides not matched to a gene: 2. The CDR3 nucleotides read TGTGCCAGCAGCACACTAGCGGGAGGGAGCACAGATACGCAGTATTTT. Its protein product is CASSTLAGGSTDTQYF.

In its sample, this clone was seen a few times. The rearrangement uses TRBV9 and TRBJ2-1; 12 bases are shared with TRBD2. V lost 5 bases and J lost 7; bases outside the gene matches: 13. The CDR3 sequence is 17 residues long. Per germline, CDR1 SGDLS and CDR2 YYNGEE. The CDR3 sequence: CASRRDSGTSGFNEQFF. CDR3 DNA sequence: TGTGCCAGCAGGCGGGACTCCGGGACTAGCGGGTTTAATGAGCAGTTCTTC.

This chain joins TRBV7-2 and TRBJ2-2; perhaps TRBD1 as D (6 bases). The V gene lost 5 bases and the J gene lost 4 bases, with 17 bases spanning the gap. The CDR3 contains 16 residues. Germline V gene lookup returns CDR1 SGHTA and CDR2 FQGNSA. CDR3 in DNA: TGTGCCAGCAGCCTGGACAGAAACCCCATCACCGGGGAGCTGTTTTTT. This encodes CASSLDRNPITGELFF.

This chain links TRBV18 with TRBJ2-7, with D perhaps matching TRBD2 (5 bases). The germline V and J ends were trimmed by 3 bases and 4 bases, with 13 bases remaining between them. Germline CDR1 is KGHSH and CDR2 is LQKENI. CDR3 length equals 14 residues. The CDR3 region is CASSPGGPPYEQYF. The CDR3 DNA reads as TGTGCCAGCTCACCGGGCGGGCCCCCTTACGAGCAGTACTTC.

The table lists this clone with a count of one. The chain couples TRBV15 to TRBJ1-4, with 9 bases lining up with TRBD1. This CDR3 has 15 residues. V shed 0 bases, J shed 5 bases, and the junction held 1 base outside the gene matches. Germline V gene lookup returns CDR1 LNHNV and CDR2 YYDKDF (reference sequence). The CDR3 region has the DNA TGTGCCACCAGCAGAGAGGGGACAGGGAATGAAAAACTGTTTTTT. It yields the protein CATSREGTGNEKLFF. Using reference TRBV15 and TRBJ1-4 for the parts outside the CDR3, the full variable domain is DAMVIQNPRYQVTQFGKPVTLSCSQTLNHNVMYWYQQKSSQAPKLLFHYYDKDFNNEADTPDNFQSRRPNTSFCFLDIRSPGLGDTAMYLCATSREGTGNEKLFFGSGTQLSVL.

This clone was recorded a few times. The chain uses TRBV2 and TRBJ1-2; tentatively, D is TRBD1 (5 bases). The germline V gene encodes CDR1 SNHLY and CDR2 FYNNEI. V was clipped by 6 bases and J by 4 bases, with 15 bases between them. The CDR3 is 14 residues long. The CDR3 reads CASSAGQVGYGYTF. CDR3 DNA sequence: TGTGCCAGCAGCGCAGGACAAGTTGGCTATGGCTACACCTTC.

The chain links TRBV24-1 to TRBJ1-5; D gene unclear. V was clipped by 5 bases and J by 0 bases, with 4 bases between them. This CDR3 is 13 amino acids long. Germline values: CDR1 KGHDR, CDR2 SFDVKD. CDR3 residues: CATSGGSNQPQHF. The CDR3 DNA reads as TGTGCCACCAGTGGAGGTAGCAATCAGCCCCAGCATTTT.

This clone was seen only once. The V gene is TRBV7-2, the J gene TRBJ1-3; D is undetermined. Germline values: CDR1 SGHTA, CDR2 FQGNSA. CDR3 length: 14 residues. Trimming took off 2 bases at V and 0 bases at J, with 5 bases between the two ends. Here the CDR3 reads CASSLISSGNTIYF. For the CDR3, the DNA is TGTGCCAGCAGCTTAATTAGCTCTGGAAACACCATATATTTT.

The chain couples TRBV9 to TRBJ1-1, with D maybe TRBD1 (6 bases). The germline gives CDR1 SGDLS, CDR2 YYNGEE. The ends were cut back, 4 bases at V and 5 bases at J, with 12 bases in the middle. The CDR3 sequence is 13 residues long. The CDR3 nucleotides read TGTGCCAGCAGCCTGGGGGCTGAGACTGAAGCTTTCTTT. Translating gives CASSLGAETEAFF.

The chain has TRBV4-1 and TRBJ2-2; 9 positions match TRBD1. Germline CDR1 and CDR2: MGHRA and YSYEKL. The CDR3 totals 18 residues. Trimming removed 4 bases from V and 1 base from J; junction bases left unmatched: 10. The CDR3: CASSPGQGPNLNTGELFF. Here the CDR3 DNA reads TGCGCCAGCAGCCCTGGACAGGGGCCCAATTTGAACACCGGGGAGCTGTTTTTT.

The chain employs TRBV5-1 and TRBJ1-6; 11 nucleotides align to TRBD1. Trimming removed 5 bases from V and 7 bases from J; junction bases left unmatched: 5. In germline, CDR1 is SGHRS, CDR2 YFSETQ. This CDR3 region has 15 residues. CDR3 in DNA: TGCGCCAGCAGGCCCCGGACAGGGGGCAATTCACCCCTCCACTTT. Amino acids: CASRPRTGGNSPLHF.

The rearrangement uses TRBV24-1 and TRBJ2-2, with TRBD2 matching over 10 bases. V lost 2 bases to trimming and J lost 3 bases; unmatched junction nucleotides: 5. The CDR3 extends over 17 amino acids. The germline CDR1 and CDR2 sequences are KGHDR and SFDVKD. As DNA, the CDR3 is TGTGCCACCAGTGATTCCGGGACTAGCGTCTACACCGGGGAGCTGTTTTTT. Translating gives CATSDSGTSVYTGELFF.

CDR3: CASTLGQGGGTEAFF. The CDR3 DNA sequence: TGTGCCAGCACCTTGGGACAGGGAGGGGGCACTGAAGCTTTCTTT. The rearrangement links TRBV11-2 to TRBJ1-1; 9 nucleotides match TRBD1. The CDR3 extends over 15 amino acids. The V gene end was trimmed by 7 bases and the J gene end by 4 bases; junction bases not matched to a gene: 10. Germline V gene lookup returns CDR1 SGHAT and CDR2 FQNNGV.

The chain recombines TRBV12-3 or TRBV12-4 with TRBJ1-6; no reliable D call. The ends were cut back, 3 bases at V and 7 bases at J, with 7 bases in the middle. CDR3 size: 13 residues. CDR3 in DNA: TGTGCCAGCAGTTTGGAGGGAAATTCACCCCTCCACTTT. Amino acid sequence: CASSLEGNSPLHF.

V and J are TRBV9 and TRBJ2-5; D perhaps matches TRBD2 (6 bases). Germline V CDR1 and CDR2: SGDLS, YYNGEE. The CDR3 has 14 residues. V shed 0 bases and J shed 3 bases, with 9 bases lying between them. CDR3 sequence: CASSVGGLEETQYF. DNA for the CDR3: TGTGCCAGCAGCGTAGGGGGACTGGAAGAGACCCAGTACTTC.

CDR3 nucleotide sequence: TGCGCCAGCTCACCCCTTGGGACAGGGCCTGAAAAACTGTTTTTT. Protein sequence: CASSPLGTGPEKLFF. The chain employs TRBV5-1 and TRBJ1-4, with 9 bases lining up with TRBD1. This CDR3 is 15 amino acids long. The ends lost 7 bases at V and 7 bases at J; junction bases unmatched: 11. The germline V gene encodes CDR1 SGHRS and CDR2 YFSETQ.